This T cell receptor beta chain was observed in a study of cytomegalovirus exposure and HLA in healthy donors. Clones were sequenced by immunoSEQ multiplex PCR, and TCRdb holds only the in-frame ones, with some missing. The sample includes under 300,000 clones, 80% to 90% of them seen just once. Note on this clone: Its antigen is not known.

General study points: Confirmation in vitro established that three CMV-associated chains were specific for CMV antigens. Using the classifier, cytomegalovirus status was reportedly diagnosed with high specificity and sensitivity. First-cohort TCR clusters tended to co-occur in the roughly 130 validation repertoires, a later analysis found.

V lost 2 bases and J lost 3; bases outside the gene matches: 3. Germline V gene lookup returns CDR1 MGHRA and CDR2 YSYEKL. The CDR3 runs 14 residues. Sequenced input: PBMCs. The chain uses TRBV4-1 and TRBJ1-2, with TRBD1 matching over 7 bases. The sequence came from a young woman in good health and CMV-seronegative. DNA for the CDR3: TGCGCCAGCAGCCAACCCAGGGGGTACTATGGCTACACCTTC. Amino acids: CASSQPRGYYGYTF.